This is a list of T cell receptor beta chains from one sample in a study of CD8+ T cells in alopecia areata. Using immunoSEQ multiplex PCR, the repertoire was profiled, and TCRdb retains in-frame clones only, with some absent. The repertoire holds approximately 180,000 clones, with around 60% as singletons. Source: CD4+ T cells sorted from blood, taken at week 0. These receptors came from a human donor with alopecia areata. Each CDR3 is given with its conserved first and last residue. The order of the fields is clone size, V gene, D gene, J gene, CDR3 DNA, CDR3 protein. A D gene is named only where the DNA matches it firmly. Clone size is shown for a subset of rows, as once, few, many or a class of expanded clone.

>few|TRBV19|-|TRBJ2-5
TGTGCCAGTAGTACGGTTGGCGGCGGTACCCAGTACTTC
CASSTVGGGTQYF
>few|TRBV29-1|TRBD1|TRBJ2-7
TGCAGCGTCGGGAACAGGGGGGACCACTACGAGCAGTACTTC
CSVGNRGDHYEQYF
>few|TRBV7-9|-|TRBJ2-2
TGTGCCAGCAGCCGGGCGAACACCGGGGAGCTGTTTTTT
CASSRANTGELFF
>-|TRBV29-1|TRBD2|TRBJ2-5
TGCAGCGGGGAGGGACTAACAGAGACCCAGTACTTC
CSGEGLTETQYF
>-|TRBV4-1|-|TRBJ1-5
TGCGCCAGCAGCCAAGGGCAGGCCTATCAGCCCCAGCATTTT
CASSQGQAYQPQHF
>-|TRBV7-9|-|TRBJ2-5
TGTGCCAGCAGCCTCATCACAGGTCAAGAGACCCAGTACTTC
CASSLITGQETQYF
>-|TRBV2|-|TRBJ2-7
TGTGCCAGCAGTGTAGACGAGCAGTACTTC
CASSVDEQYF
>-|TRBV30|-|TRBJ1-2
TGTGCCTGGAGTGTATCGGTGAACTATGGCTACACCTTC
CAWSVSVNYGYTF
>-|TRBV27|-|TRBJ1-1
TGTGCCTCAAAAGAGAACACTGAAGCTTTCTTT
CASKENTEAFF
>many|TRBV29-1|-|TRBJ1-2
TGCAGCGTTGAAGTACGCAGCGCGCCCTATGGCTACACCTTC
CSVEVRSAPYGYTF
>-|TRBV5-1|-|TRBJ2-5
TGCGCCAGCAGGATCACGGGGGAGACCCAGTACTTC
CASRITGETQYF
>-|TRBV11-2|-|TRBJ1-2
TGTGCCAGCAGCGCCACATGGGGGACACAAGACTATGGCTACACCTTC
CASSATWGTQDYGYTF
>-|TRBV5-1|TRBD1|TRBJ2-7
TGCGCCAGCAGCTCCGGGACAGGGGGCTACGAGCAGTACTTC
CASSSGTGGYEQYF
>-|TRBV5-4|-|TRBJ2-7
TGTGCCAGCAGCTTCACGGGTTCCTACGAGCAGTACTTC
CASSFTGSYEQYF
>few|TRBV15|-|TRBJ2-2
TGTGCCACCAGCAGCGGGTCTAACACCGGGGAGCTGTTTTTT
CATSSGSNTGELFF
>few|TRBV29-1|TRBD1|TRBJ1-1
TGCAGCGTTGATCACGGGACAGTAAACACTGAAGCTTTCTTT
CSVDHGTVNTEAFF
>-|TRBV7-2|TRBD1|TRBJ1-2
TGTGCCAGCAGCTTAGGGACAGGGGAGGGTGGCTACACCTTC
CASSLGTGEGGYTF
>few|TRBV30|TRBD1|TRBJ2-7
TGTGCCTGGAGCCTCGGACAGGGTACCTCAAAACTTGGCTTC
CAWSLGQGTSKLGF
>-|TRBV2|-|TRBJ1-2
TGTGCCAGCCTGGGCAGGGACAATGGCTACACCTTC
CASLGRDNGYTF
>few|TRBV21-1|-|TRBJ1-2
TGTGCCAGCAGCGGAGGACAGACTAGTAACTATGGCTACACCTTC
CASSGGQTSNYGYTF
>few|TRBV10-3|-|TRBJ1-5
TGTGCCATCAGTCCCCGTGGGGCAGGTTATCAGCCCCAGCATTTT
CAISPRGAGYQPQHF
>-|TRBV4-1|TRBD1|TRBJ1-2
TGCGCCAGCAGCCGAGACAGGGGGGTCTATGGCTACACCTTC
CASSRDRGVYGYTF
>once|TRBV7-8|TRBD1|TRBJ1-2
TGTGCCAGCAGCCCGAGGACAGGGACCTATGGCTACACCTTC
CASSPRTGTYGYTF
>few|TRBV15|TRBD2|TRBJ2-3
TGTGCCACCAGCAGGAGTGGGACTAGCGGTGCCACAGATACGCAGTATTTT
CATSRSGTSGATDTQYF
>few|TRBV30|-|TRBJ1-5
TGTGCCTGGACCTACTCGAGCAGGGGAGATCAGCCCCAGCATTTT
CAWTYSSRGDQPQHF
>few|TRBV6-5|-|TRBJ2-7
TGTGCCAGCAGACGATCTCGCAGGGCCTACGAGCAGTACTTC
CASRRSRRAYEQYF
>few|TRBV23-1|-|TRBJ2-5
TGCGCCAGCAGTCGCCCCCGACAGGCCCGGGGGGAGACCCAGTACTTC
CASSRPRQARGETQYF
>-|TRBV7-2|TRBD2|TRBJ2-1
TGTGCCAGCAGCGGTGGGACTAGCGGGGGACATGAGCAGTTCTTC
CASSGGTSGGHEQFF
>few|TRBV2|TRBD2|TRBJ2-3
TGTGCCAGCAGTGCCCCACTTGGGACTAGCGTAGGAGATACGCAGTATTTT
CASSAPLGTSVGDTQYF
>-|TRBV30|-|TRBJ2-3
TGTGCCTGGAGCTCGACAGATACGCAGTATTTT
CAWSSTDTQYF
>-|TRBV25-1|-|TRBJ2-2
TGTGCCAGCAGTGTCGGAGGCGCCGGGGAGCTGTTTTTT
CASSVGGAGELFF
>-|TRBV29-1|TRBD1|TRBJ1-5
TGCAGCGTTGGACAGGGAGGGAACAATCAGCCCCAGCATTTT
CSVGQGGNNQPQHF
>-|TRBV11-1|-|TRBJ2-6
TGTGCCAGCGGGGTGGCCGGGGCCAACGTCCTGACTTTC
CASGVAGANVLTF
>-|TRBV7-9|-|TRBJ2-5
TGTGCCAGCGCTCTAGGGTGGGAGACCCAGTACTTC
CASALGWETQYF
>-|TRBV29-1|-|TRBJ1-1
TGCAGCTCCGCAAGCGGGCAGGATTCCATGAACACTGAAGCTTTCTTT
CSSASGQDSMNTEAFF
>-|TRBV29-1|-|TRBJ1-5
TGCAGCGCAACAACTAAGGGTCAGCCCCAGCATTTT
CSATTKGQPQHF
>-|TRBV11-2|-|TRBJ2-3
TGTGCCAGCAGCCCTCGACTAGTTCCCCCCACAGATACGCAGTATTTT
CASSPRLVPPTDTQYF
>-|TRBV11-2|-|TRBJ1-2
TGTGCCAGCAGCTTCGCGGGCCCCTATTCTAACTATGGCTACACCTTC
CASSFAGPYSNYGYTF
>few|TRBV15|TRBD1|TRBJ1-1
TGTGCCACCAGCAGGACAGGGGGCAACACTGAAGCTTTCTTT
CATSRTGGNTEAFF
>few|TRBV29-1|-|TRBJ1-2
TGCAGCGTTTCCGACAGGACCCATGGCTACACCTTC
CSVSDRTHGYTF
>-|TRBV6-1|TRBD1|TRBJ2-5
TGTGCCAGCAGCTCGGGACAGCAAGAGACCCAGTACTTC
CASSSGQQETQYF
>-|TRBV6-5|TRBD1|TRBJ1-1
TGTGCCAGCAGTGCACAGGACAGGGGCTTTACTGAAGCTTTCTTT
CASSAQDRGFTEAFF
>-|TRBV15|-|TRBJ1-5
TGTGCCACCAGCAGAGGGGACGGTAGCAATCAGCCCCAGCATTTT
CATSRGDGSNQPQHF
>-|TRBV29-1|TRBD1|TRBJ2-4
TGCAGCGTTGGGGGGACAGAAAACATTCAGTACTTC
CSVGGTENIQYF
>few|TRBV20-1|-|TRBJ2-1
TGCAGTGCTCAGGGGCACAATGAGCAGTTCTTC
CSAQGHNEQFF